These T cell receptor beta chains were read from a single sample in a study of T cells in narcolepsy. Sequencing used immunoSEQ multiplex PCR; TCRdb keeps in-frame clones, though not all of them. The repertoire has 28,000 or so clones, roughly 82% of them found once; the top ten carry approximately 1.1%. The sequencing input was CD45RA- memory CD4+ T cells from PBMCs. The receptors originated from a human donor with narcolepsy. The CDR3 runs from the conserved cysteine through the conserved F or W. A D gene is named only where the DNA matches it firmly. A clone size is listed for some rows: how often the clone was seen (once, few, many), or a class if it is expanded.

CDR3 protein,CDR3 DNA,clone size,V gene,CDR3 length,J gene,D gene
CASGGNYNEQFF,TGTGCCAGCGGTGGGAACTACAATGAGCAGTTCTTC,once,TRBV28,12,TRBJ2-1,.
CASSEDVRYYGYTF,TGTGCCAGCAGTGAAGATGTCAGATACTATGGCTACACCTTC,.,TRBV6-5,14,TRBJ1-2,.
CAISTVPGQGPHIQYF,TGTGCCATCAGTACAGTTCCGGGACAGGGGCCCCACATTCAGTACTTC,.,TRBV10-3,16,TRBJ2-4,TRBD1
CASSGWTDNYGYTF,TGTGCCAGCAGTGGCTGGACAGACAACTATGGCTACACCTTC,few,TRBV6-5,14,TRBJ1-2,.
CATNQGQGANEQFF,TGTGCCACCAACCAGGGACAGGGTGCGAACGAGCAGTTCTTC,few,TRBV15,14,TRBJ2-1,TRBD1
CASSPGVEVFF,TGTGCCAGCAGCCCCGGGGTAGAGGTGTTCTTC,.,TRBV7-8,11,TRBJ2-1,.
CASSYVRGGGKLFF,TGTGCCAGCAGCTACGTCAGGGGCGGCGGAAAACTGTTTTTT,.,TRBV6-5,14,TRBJ1-4,.
CASSREPSNQPQHF,TGTGCCAGCTCACGTGAGCCGAGCAATCAGCCCCAGCATTTT,.,TRBV18,14,TRBJ1-5,.
CASSSLGGADTQYF,TGTGCCAGCAGCTCCTTAGGTGGGGCAGATACGCAGTATTTT,.,TRBV11-2,14,TRBJ2-3,.
CASSLGGDNSPLHF,TGTGCCAGCAGCTTGGGGGGGGATAATTCACCCCTCCACTTT,.,TRBV5-8,14,TRBJ1-6,.
CASSPGLAGATGELFF,TGTGCCAGCAGCCCTGGACTAGCGGGGGCCACCGGGGAGCTGTTTTTT,.,TRBV5-4,16,TRBJ2-2,TRBD2
CASSPGGLLEQYF,TGTGCCAGCTCCCCCGGGGGGTTATTAGAGCAGTACTTC,.,TRBV6-6,13,TRBJ2-7,TRBD2
CATRLAGGPETQYF,TGTGCCACCCGACTAGCGGGAGGCCCAGAGACCCAGTACTTC,.,TRBV6-1,14,TRBJ2-5,TRBD2
CASSFRVGGYNEQFF,TGTGCCAGCAGCTTTCGTGTCGGGGGATACAATGAGCAGTTCTTC,.,TRBV5-6,15,TRBJ2-1,.
CSSAGGRDDSTDTQYF,TGCTCCTCGGCGGGAGGGCGTGACGATAGCACAGATACGCAGTATTTT,.,TRBV29-1,16,TRBJ2-3,TRBD2
CASSRTSGSFYNEQFF,TGTGCCAGTAGTAGGACTAGCGGGAGTTTCTACAATGAGCAGTTCTTC,.,TRBV19,16,TRBJ2-1,TRBD2
CASSYTGGGGGYEQYF,TGTGCCAGCAGTTACACAGGGGGCGGCGGTGGCTACGAGCAGTACTTC,few,TRBV6-5,16,TRBJ2-7,TRBD1
CASSPPGQGIHEQYF,TGTGCCAGCAGTCCCCCGGGACAGGGTATCCACGAGCAGTACTTC,.,TRBV2,15,TRBJ2-7,TRBD1
CASSPVRGGEQYF,TGTGCCAGCAGCCCGGTTAGAGGGGGCGAGCAGTACTTC,.,TRBV7-2,13,TRBJ2-7,.
CSGSRVGGELFF,TGCAGCGGATCCAGGGTGGGCGGGGAGCTGTTTTTT,few,TRBV29-1,12,TRBJ2-2,.
CATSSRSLAKETQYF,TGTGCCACCAGCAGCCGGTCGCTAGCGAAGGAGACCCAGTACTTC,.,TRBV15,15,TRBJ2-5,.
CASSLGGHNYEQYF,TGTGCCAGCAGCTTGGGGGGACACAACTACGAGCAGTACTTC,.,TRBV5-5,14,TRBJ2-7,.
CASSSRTNTEAFF,TGTGCCAGCAGTTCCAGAACAAACACTGAAGCTTTCTTT,.,TRBV27,13,TRBJ1-1,.
CASSLGGAGNTIYF,TGTGCCAGCAGCTTGGGCGGCGCTGGAAACACCATATATTTT,.,TRBV5-5,14,TRBJ1-3,.
CASSIPGQSFEKLFF,TGTGCCAGTAGTATACCCGGACAGTCTTTTGAAAAACTGTTTTTT,.,TRBV19,15,TRBJ1-4,.
CASRSQGGANVLTF,TGTGCCAGCAGAAGCCAAGGAGGGGCCAACGTCCTGACTTTC,.,TRBV5-4,14,TRBJ2-6,.
CSVNTGTGGAGNTEAFF,TGCAGCGTAAATACCGGGACAGGGGGCGCCGGGAACACTGAAGCTTTCTTT,.,TRBV29-1,17,TRBJ1-1,TRBD1
CASSLGTSPSSYEQYF,TGCGCCAGCAGCTTGGGAACGTCCCCCTCCTCCTACGAGCAGTACTTC,.,TRBV5-1,16,TRBJ2-7,.
CASTPGLAGGGAYEQYF,TGTGCCAGCACACCGGGACTAGCGGGAGGGGGAGCCTACGAGCAGTACTTC,.,TRBV9,17,TRBJ2-7,TRBD2
CASSEQPRSEYNEQFF,TGTGCCAGCAGTGAGCAGCCACGAAGCGAATACAATGAGCAGTTCTTC,.,TRBV6-1,16,TRBJ2-1,.
CASSRQNTEAFF,TGTGCCAGCAGCCGACAGAACACTGAAGCTTTCTTT,.,TRBV4-2,12,TRBJ1-1,.
CASSRQGSGEKLFF,TGTGCCAGCTCAAGACAGGGGAGCGGTGAAAAACTGTTTTTT,.,TRBV18,14,TRBJ1-4,TRBD1
CASSGTGQPQHF,TGTGCCAGCAGCGGAACAGGTCAGCCCCAGCATTTT,few,TRBV2,12,TRBJ1-5,.
CATKGTSGTSSYNEQFF,TGTGCCACAAAGGGGACTAGCGGGACGTCTTCCTACAATGAGCAGTTCTTC,.,TRBV28,17,TRBJ2-1,TRBD2